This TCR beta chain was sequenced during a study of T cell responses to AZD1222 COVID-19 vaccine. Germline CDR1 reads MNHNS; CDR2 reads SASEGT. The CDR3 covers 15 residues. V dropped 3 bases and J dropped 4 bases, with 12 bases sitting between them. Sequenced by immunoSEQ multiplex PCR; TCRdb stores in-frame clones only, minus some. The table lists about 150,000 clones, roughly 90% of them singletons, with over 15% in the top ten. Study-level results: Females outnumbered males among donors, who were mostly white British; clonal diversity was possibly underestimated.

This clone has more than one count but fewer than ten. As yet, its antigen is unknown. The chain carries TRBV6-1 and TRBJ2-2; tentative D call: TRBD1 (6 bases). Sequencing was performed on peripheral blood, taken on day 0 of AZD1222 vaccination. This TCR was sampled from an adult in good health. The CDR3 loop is CASSETNRVTGELFF. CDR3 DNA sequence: TGTGCCAGCAGTGAGACTAACAGGGTCACCGGGGAGCTGTTTTTT.